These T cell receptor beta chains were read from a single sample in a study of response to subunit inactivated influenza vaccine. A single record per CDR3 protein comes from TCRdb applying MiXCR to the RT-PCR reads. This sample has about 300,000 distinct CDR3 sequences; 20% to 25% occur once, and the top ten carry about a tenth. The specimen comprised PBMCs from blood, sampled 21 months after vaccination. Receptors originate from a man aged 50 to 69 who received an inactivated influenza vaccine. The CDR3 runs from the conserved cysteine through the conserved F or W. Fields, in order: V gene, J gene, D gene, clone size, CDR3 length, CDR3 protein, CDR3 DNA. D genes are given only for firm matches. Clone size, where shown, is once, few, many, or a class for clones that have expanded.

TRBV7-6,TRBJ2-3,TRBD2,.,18,CASRSGTSGRLSTDTQYF,TGTGCCAGCCGCTCCGGGACTAGCGGGAGACTTAGCACAGATACGCAGTATTTT
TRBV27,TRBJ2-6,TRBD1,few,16,CASSLLRGLGANVLTF,TGTGCCAGCAGTTTACTCAGGGGGCTGGGGGCCAACGTCCTGACTTTC
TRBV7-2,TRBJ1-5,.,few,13,CASSSTRVQPQHF,TGTGCCAGCAGCTCGACCAGGGTGCAGCCCCAGCATTTT
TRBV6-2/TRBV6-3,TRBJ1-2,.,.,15,CASSSLRGVIYGYTF,TGTGCCAGCAGCTCACTGCGGGGGGTGATCTATGGCTACACCTTC
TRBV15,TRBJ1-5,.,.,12,CATTHSNQPQHF,TGTGCCACGACCCATAGCAATCAGCCCCAGCATTTT
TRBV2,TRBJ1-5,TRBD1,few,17,CASSDLQRTGKNQPQHF,TGTGCCAGCAGTGACTTACAGAGGACAGGGAAAAATCAGCCCCAGCATTTT
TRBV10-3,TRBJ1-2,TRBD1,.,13,CAIRDRDPDGYTF,TGTGCCATCAGAGACAGGGACCCTGATGGCTACACCTTC
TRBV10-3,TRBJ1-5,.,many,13,CAIRAVHGQPQHF,TGTGCCATCCGGGCCGTACATGGACAGCCCCAGCATTTT
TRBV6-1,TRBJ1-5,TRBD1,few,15,CASSPTGLSNQPQHF,TGTGCCAGCAGCCCGACAGGGCTTAGCAATCAGCCCCAGCATTTT
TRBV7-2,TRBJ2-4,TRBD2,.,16,CASSLAVGGAKNIQYF,TGTGCCAGCAGCTTAGCGGTCGGGGGGGCCAAAAACATTCAGTACTTC